This T cell receptor (beta chain) is drawn from a study of beta chain features in type 1 diabetes. Study-level background: Cell yields, gender and age were comparable in patients and healthy donors. Examination of sorted cells across all samples involved about 99 million cells.

Trimming stripped 0 bases from V and 0 bases from J, with 6 bases between. CDR3 size: 14 residues. CDR1 and CDR2 from the germline V gene are SGHRS and YFSETQ. Expressed TCRB transcripts were sequenced because the isolated RNA had all been reverse transcribed beforehand. Sequenced by immunoSEQ multiplex PCR; TCRdb stores in-frame clones only, minus some. Among about 220,000 clones, about a tenth were seen once, and the ten largest hold over 1%. Purities over 95% were achieved in all sorted populations. The sample taken for sequencing was central memory CD4+ T cells from blood. This clonotype was obtained from a man younger than 35 in good health. This chain joins TRBV5-1 and TRBJ1-1, with a possible D match to TRBD1 (5 bases). CDR3 sequence reads: CASSLARVNTEAFF. The CDR3 nucleotides read TGCGCCAGCAGCTTGGCCAGGGTGAACACTGAAGCTTTCTTT.